The next 16 T cell receptor beta chains were all read from a single sample in a study of CD8 T cells in Susac syndrome (dated by TCRdb to between 2019 and 2020). Libraries were built with the immunoSEQ multiplex PCR assay. RNA was extracted using the RNeasy kit, and about 0.45 to 1 ug of the RNA was reverse transcribed with random hexamers. TCRdb ran its own pipeline on the public reads, namely fastp trimming at Q25 and MiXCR clone calling, and kept in-frame beta chains. Rows are combined by CDR3 protein, so each entry shows the most common genes and DNA. Recorded for this sample are 100,000 to 150,000 distinct CDR3 sequences; roughly 94% of them occurred a single time. The top ten clonotypes cover approximately 0.13% of the sample. The material sequenced was CD4+ T cells from PBMCs. The receptors were gathered from a human donor with multiple sclerosis.

This clonotype has only one observation. V usage is TRBV5-1 and J usage is TRBJ1-1; D is ambiguous. Per the germline V gene, CDR1 is SGHRS and CDR2 is YFSETQ. The CDR3 covers 14 residues. Trimming pared 2 bases from V and 0 bases from J, leaving 8 bases between. CDR3 protein: CASSFLGMNTEAFF. In DNA form, the CDR3 reads TGCGCCAGCAGCTTTCTGGGGATGAACACTGAAGCTTTCTTT.

Concerning this clonotype: One junction end does not reproduce the germline sequence, and a read error may be involved. The rearrangement joins TRBV9 to TRBJ2-2, with D unclear. The CDR3 covers 12 residues. Germline CDR1 and CDR2: SGDLS and YYNGEE. CDR3 sequence (DNA): TGTGCCAGCAGCGTCAACATCGGGGAGCTGTTTTTT. It yields the protein CASSVNIGELFF.

Only one count was recorded for this clonotype. The chain employs TRBV20-1 and TRBJ2-7; 10 nucleotides match TRBD2. Losses at the gene ends were 6 bases for V and 2 bases for J; bases not matched to a gene: 4. The CDR3 has 13 residues. The germline gives CDR1 DFQATT, CDR2 SNEGSKA (reference sequence). The CDR3 nucleotides are TGCAGTGCCGGGAGCGGGAGGGCCTACGAGCAGTACTTC. Amino acids: CSAGSGRAYEQYF.

The chain uses TRBV20-1 and TRBJ1-5; no firm D call. The CDR3 runs 13 residues. Germline-derived CDR1 and CDR2 are DFQATT and SNEGSKA (reference sequence). V was pared by 5 bases and J by 4 bases, with 12 bases between. The CDR3 here is CSAGRLGNQPQHF. CDR3 nucleotides: TGCAGTGCTGGTAGACTGGGGAATCAGCCCCAGCATTTT.

The chain recombines TRBV5-1 with TRBJ1-2, with D tentatively TRBD1 (5 bases). Germline CDR1 reads SGHRS; CDR2 reads YFSETQ. CDR3 size: 15 residues. Trimming stripped 0 bases from V and 8 bases from J, with 17 bases between. The CDR3 loop is CASSLARRDPGGYTF. In DNA, the CDR3 is TGCGCCAGCAGCTTGGCCCGTCGGGACCCGGGAGGCTACACCTTC.

The chain combines TRBV5-4 with TRBJ1-1, with D maybe TRBD1 (5 bases). The length of the CDR3 is 16 residues. CDR1 and CDR2 from the germline V gene are SGHNT and YYREEE (reference sequence). The germline V and J ends were trimmed by 1 base and 1 base, with 14 bases remaining between them. The CDR3 reads CASSLWGLPENTEAFF. The CDR3 DNA reads TGTGCCAGCAGCTTGTGGGGCCTCCCGGAGAACACTGAAGCTTTCTTT.

CDR3 amino acids: CASSLDGTGRVTEAFF. As DNA, the CDR3 is TGTGCCAGCAGCTTAGACGGGACAGGGCGAGTCACTGAAGCTTTCTTT. V usage is TRBV7-2 and J usage is TRBJ1-1, with 9 bases aligning to TRBD1. V was pared by 1 base and J by 4 bases, with 7 bases of the junction left unmatched. In germline, CDR1 is SGHTA, CDR2 FQGNSA. The CDR3 runs to 16 residues.

This chain connects TRBV3-1 to TRBJ1-2; the D is unclear. The CDR3 totals 13 residues. Trimming removed 0 bases at V and 4 bases at J, with 6 bases between. Germline CDR1 reads LGHDT; CDR2 reads YNNKEL (reference sequence). The CDR3 region has the DNA TGTGCCAGCAGCCAAGATTTCATCTATGGCTACACCTTC. Its translation is CASSQDFIYGYTF.

The chain couples TRBV7-9 to TRBJ2-7, with D perhaps TRBD2 (6 bases). V was trimmed by 6 bases and J by 1 base, leaving 16 bases between them. The CDR3 is 15 residues long. Germline CDR1 SEHNR, CDR2 FQNEAQ (reference sequence). CDR3 protein: CASRRDGTRSYEQYF. The CDR3 DNA reads TGTGCCAGCAGAAGAGACGGGACTCGATCCTACGAGCAGTACTTC.

The chain couples TRBV5-1 to TRBJ2-6; unclear D gene. CDR3 length equals 14 residues. With 0 bases removed from V and 1 base from J, the gap between germline ends came to 2 bases. CDR1 is SGHRS, CDR2 YFSETQ, per germline. CDR3 DNA sequence: TGCGCCAGCAGCTTGGCATCTGGGGCCAACGTCCTGACTTTC. It is translated as CASSLASGANVLTF.

This clonotype was observed once. The chain couples TRBV30 to TRBJ1-4; TRBD1 might be the D (5 bases). Trimming took 2 bases from V and 7 from J, leaving 20 bases between them. Per germline, CDR1 GTSNPN and CDR2 SVGIG (reference sequence). CDR3 length: 16 residues. The CDR3: CAWSPAGLLGSEKLFF. The CDR3 region has the DNA TGTGCCTGGAGTCCCGCGGGGCTCTTGGGAAGTGAAAAACTGTTTTTT.

The J gene is TRBJ2-2, the V gene TRBV5-1; D may be TRBD1 or TRBD2 (5 bases each). V lost 0 bases and J 5 bases, leaving 23 bases between the germline ends. Germline V lookup: CDR1 SGHRS, CDR2 YFSETQ. The CDR3 runs 19 residues. The CDR3 is CASSLEGPGSTHGTGELFF. The DNA of the CDR3 is TGCGCCAGCAGCTTGGAGGGACCCGGATCGACCCACGGTACCGGGGAGCTGTTTTTT.

The chain recombines TRBV5-1 with TRBJ2-7; D remains ambiguous. V was shortened by 0 bases and J by 0 bases, with 7 bases between the two germline ends. Looked up from germline, CDR1 is SGHRS and CDR2 is YFSETQ. The CDR3 is made up of 14 amino acids. CDR3 nucleotide sequence: TGCGCCAGCAGCTTGGTGGACGGCTCCTACGAGCAGTACTTC. Translated, it gives CASSLVDGSYEQYF.

The rearrangement joins TRBV11-1 to TRBJ2-7; maybe TRBD1 (5 bases). This CDR3 is 14 amino acids long. Germline CDR1 SGHAT, CDR2 FQDESV (reference sequence). Trimming pared 5 bases from V and 9 bases from J, leaving 20 bases between. CDR3 DNA sequence: TGTGCCAGCAGCCACGACAGCCGCACAACTGGGCAGTACTTC. Translated: CASSHDSRTTGQYF.

The V gene is TRBV15, the J gene TRBJ2-7, with D maybe TRBD1 (6 bases). CDR3 length: 17 residues. The V end lost 2 bases, the J end lost 3 bases, and 20 bases lay between the germline ends. Germline-derived CDR1 and CDR2 are LNHNV and YYDKDF (reference sequence). The CDR3 protein is CATSRNLDRPQNYEQYF. The CDR3 bases are TGTGCCACCAGCAGAAACCTCGACAGGCCCCAGAACTACGAGCAGTACTTC.

The chain combines TRBV5-4 with TRBJ1-2; 7 bases align to TRBD1. Germline V CDR1 and CDR2: SGHNT, YYREEE (reference sequence). The CDR3 has 17 amino acids. V shed 3 bases, J shed 4 bases, and the junction held 15 bases outside the gene matches. For the CDR3, the DNA is TGTGCCAGCAGCTCCCGGGACAGATCTTTTGTACCCTATGGCTACACCTTC. Its protein product is CASSSRDRSFVPYGYTF.